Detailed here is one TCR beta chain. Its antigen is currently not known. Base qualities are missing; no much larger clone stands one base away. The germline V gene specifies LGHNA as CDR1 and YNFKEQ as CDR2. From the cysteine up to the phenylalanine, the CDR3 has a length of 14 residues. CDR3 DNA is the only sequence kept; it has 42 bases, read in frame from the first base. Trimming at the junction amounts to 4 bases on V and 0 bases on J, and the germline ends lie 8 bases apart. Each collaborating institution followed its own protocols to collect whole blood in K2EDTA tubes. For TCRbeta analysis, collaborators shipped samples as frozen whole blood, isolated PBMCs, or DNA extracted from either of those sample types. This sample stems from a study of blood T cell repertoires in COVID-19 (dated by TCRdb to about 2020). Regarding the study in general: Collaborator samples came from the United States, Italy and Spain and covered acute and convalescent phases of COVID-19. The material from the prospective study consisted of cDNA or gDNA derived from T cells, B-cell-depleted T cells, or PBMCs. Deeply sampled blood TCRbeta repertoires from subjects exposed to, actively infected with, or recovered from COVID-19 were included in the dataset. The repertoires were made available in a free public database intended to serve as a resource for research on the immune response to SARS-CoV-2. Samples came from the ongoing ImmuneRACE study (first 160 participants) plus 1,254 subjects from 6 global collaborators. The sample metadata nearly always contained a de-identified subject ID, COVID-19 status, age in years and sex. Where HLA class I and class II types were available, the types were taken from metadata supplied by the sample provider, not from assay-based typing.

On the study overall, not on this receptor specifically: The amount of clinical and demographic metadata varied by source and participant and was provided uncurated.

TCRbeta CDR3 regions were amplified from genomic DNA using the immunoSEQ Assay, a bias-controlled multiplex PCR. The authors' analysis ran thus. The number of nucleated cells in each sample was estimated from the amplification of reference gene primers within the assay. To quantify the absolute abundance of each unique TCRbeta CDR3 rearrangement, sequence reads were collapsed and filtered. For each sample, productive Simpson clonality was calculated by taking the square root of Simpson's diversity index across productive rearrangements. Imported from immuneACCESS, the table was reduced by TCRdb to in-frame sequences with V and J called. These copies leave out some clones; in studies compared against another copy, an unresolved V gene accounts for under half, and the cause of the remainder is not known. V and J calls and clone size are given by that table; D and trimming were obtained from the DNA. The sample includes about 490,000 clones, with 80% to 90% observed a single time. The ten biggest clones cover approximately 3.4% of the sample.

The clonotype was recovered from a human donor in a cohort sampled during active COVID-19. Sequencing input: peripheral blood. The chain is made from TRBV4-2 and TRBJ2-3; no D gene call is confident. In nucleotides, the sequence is TGTGCCAGCAGCCTCAAGACTAGCACAGATACGCAGTATTTT. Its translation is CASSLKTSTDTQYF.